This is a list of T cell receptor beta chains from one sample in a study of OX40 agonist ivuxolimab in advanced cancers. Clones were sequenced by immunoSEQ multiplex PCR, and TCRdb holds only the in-frame ones, with some missing. The sample shows tens of thousands of clones, 70% to 90% of them seen only once. The starting material was CD4+ or CD8+ T cells sorted from blood, obtained in a trial of the OX40 agonist ivuxolimab. These receptors originate from an adult with an advanced solid tumor such as melanoma, head and neck, liver or kidney cancer. The CDR3 runs from the conserved cysteine through the conserved F or W. A D gene is named only where the DNA matches it firmly.

TRBD1	TRBV9	TRBJ1-1	CASSEQGTNTEAFF
TRBD1	TRBV19	TRBJ2-1	CASRDRVGEGEQFF
TRBD1	TRBV4-2	TRBJ1-5	CASSRHLVGDRGRQPQHF
TRBD1	TRBV7-2	TRBJ2-5	CASSLDGRQGTGQYF
TRBD1	TRBV18	TRBJ2-3	CASSPGIGTGGVTQYF
.	TRBV6-1	TRBJ1-1	CASSGPMGVQGPEAFF
.	TRBV2	TRBJ1-1	CASSEGYARAFF
.	TRBV9	TRBJ1-3	CASSVDPRGTGNTIYF
TRBD1	TRBV18	TRBJ1-5	CASSRTGTGNNQPQHF
TRBD1	TRBV7-9	TRBJ2-5	CASNGQGETQYF
.	TRBV6-6	TRBJ1-5	CASGDQPQHF
.	TRBV10-3	TRBJ2-2	CAISESRGTNTGELFF
.	TRBV6-5	TRBJ1-6	CASRPTGLSPLHF
.	TRBV9	TRBJ2-2	CASSAARDFSPTHTGELFF
TRBD1	TRBV14	TRBJ1-1	CASSLISGTSRGAFF
.	TRBV7-2	TRBJ1-3	CASSPRTSGNTIYF
.	TRBV30	TRBJ1-2	CAWNGAYGYTF
.	TRBV7-2	TRBJ2-2	CASSLVLIRDTGELFF
TRBD1	TRBV30	TRBJ1-2	CAWHRDRPYGYTF
.	TRBV10-1	TRBJ2-2	CASSMRTGELFF
.	TRBV6-6	TRBJ1-4	CASSTRVNEKLFF
TRBD1	TRBV16	TRBJ2-7	CASSQSGTVSYEQYF
.	TRBV29-1	TRBJ1-2	CSVERGGGYTF
TRBD1	TRBV7-2	TRBJ2-5	CASSLVSRGPQETQYF
.	TRBV7-2	TRBJ1-6	CASSLEHDYNSPLHF
.	TRBV6-5	TRBJ1-3	CATWGGTYSGNTIYF
.	TRBV4-3	TRBJ1-6	CASSHQLQGDNSPLHF
.	TRBV19	TRBJ1-4	CASSRATNEKLFF
TRBD2	TRBV19	TRBJ2-3	CASSTSSGGLSTDTQYF
.	TRBV6-6	TRBJ2-5	CASRSRETQYF
.	TRBV9	TRBJ1-2	CASSVAPENNYGYTF
TRBD2	TRBV6-6	TRBJ2-2	CASRRGSEGTGELFF
.	TRBV5-6	TRBJ1-3	CASSYRGGADTIYF
.	TRBV6-1	TRBJ1-2	CASSLEANYGYTF
.	TRBV6-6	TRBJ2-7	CASWGRGAGPSDEQYF
.	TRBV6-6	TRBJ1-4	CASSYNGGTNEKLFF
.	TRBV7-6	TRBJ2-7	CASSLFLSYEQYF
TRBD1	TRBV29-1	TRBJ2-7	CSVEVTGGANEQYF
TRBD1	TRBV7-2	TRBJ2-7	CASSPRGGAAYEQYF
TRBD1	TRBV6-1	TRBJ1-6	CASSLEGASDSPLHF
.	TRBV30	TRBJ1-2	CAWSIFGGSYGYTF
.	TRBV27	TRBJ1-1	CASSHPKGHRNTEAFF
.	TRBV6-1	TRBJ2-1	CASFGVLVSEQFF
TRBD2	TRBV4-3	TRBJ2-3	CASSQGSGGDTFTDTQYF
TRBD1	TRBV28	TRBJ1-3	CASSSGTAGNTIYF
.	TRBV5-1	TRBJ1-4	CASNPEGKYRGEKLFF
.	TRBV19	TRBJ1-5	CASTFGSGNQPQHF
.	TRBV2	TRBJ1-5	CASTGGRTTGVAQPQHF